These 30 T cell receptor beta chains came from one sample sequenced in a study of blood T cell repertoires in COVID-19. Using immunoSEQ multiplex PCR, the repertoire was profiled, and TCRdb retains in-frame clones only, with some absent. The data hold approximately 290,000 clones, with 65% to 85% observed a single time. The sample taken for sequencing was peripheral blood. The receptors stem from a person aged 70 to 85 with COVID-19, enrolled during active disease.

The chain has TRBV3-1 (or the pseudogene TRBV3-2) and TRBJ1-3; weak D call: TRBD1 (6 bases). Germline V gene data show CDR1 as LGHDT and CDR2 as YNNKEL (reference sequence). This CDR3 is 14 amino acids long. V lost 7 bases to trimming and J lost 2 bases, with 12 bases between them. CDR3 region: CASTSGGTGNTIYF. The CDR3 region has the DNA TGTGCCAGCACGTCTGGGGGCACTGGAAACACCATATATTTT.

This clone was detected a few times. The V and J genes are TRBV5-4 and TRBJ2-7; tentative D call: TRBD2 (6 bases). V gave up 2 bases and J gave up 5 bases, with 11 bases separating them. The CDR3 runs 13 residues. CDR1 is SGHNT and CDR2 is YYREEE in the germline V gene (reference sequence). CDR3 in DNA: TGTGCCAGCAGCTTTTCGGGGGAAGACGAGCAGTACTTC. This codes for CASSFSGEDEQYF.

In this sample, this clone turned up once. V usage is TRBV5-8 and J usage is TRBJ2-7; 7 nucleotides line up with TRBD1. V gave up 6 bases and J gave up 3 bases; unmatched junction bases: 9. The CDR3 has 14 residues. Germline V gene sequence: CDR1 SGHTS, CDR2 YDEGEE. The CDR3 DNA reads as TGTGCCAGCACCGACAGGGTATTCGGCTACGAGCAGTACTTC. Its protein product is CASTDRVFGYEQYF.

V is TRBV11-3 and J is TRBJ2-2; 8 bases match TRBD2. There are 16 residues in the CDR3. Unmatched junction bases numbered 12, after V lost 8 bases and J lost 4 bases. Per germline, CDR1 SGHNT and CDR2 YENEEA. The CDR3 loop is CASGERTSPGTGELFF. CDR3 coding DNA: TGTGCCAGCGGGGAACGGACTAGCCCCGGCACCGGGGAGCTGTTTTTT.

This chain joins TRBV6-6 and TRBJ2-5; D may be TRBD1 (5 bases). CDR1 is MNHNY and CDR2 is SVGAGI in the germline V gene (reference sequence). The CDR3 is made up of 14 amino acids. Trimming left V 6 bases short and J 0 bases short, with 11 bases between. The CDR3: CASRGAANQETQYF. For the CDR3, the DNA is TGTGCCAGCAGAGGGGCGGCTAACCAAGAGACCCAGTACTTC.

This sequence joins TRBV5-4 and TRBJ1-2, with TRBD1 as a possible D gene (6 bases). The V and J ends lost 4 bases and 0 bases respectively, with 10 bases between them. The CDR3 has 14 amino acids. Germline V gene lookup returns CDR1 SGHNT and CDR2 YYREEE (reference sequence). The CDR3 DNA reads as TGTGCCAGCAGCCCGGACAGAGCTAACTATGGCTACACCTTC. Amino acid sequence: CASSPDRANYGYTF.

This clone was counted only a few times. This rearrangement joins TRBV7-6 to TRBJ2-1, with 7 bases matching TRBD2. The germline V gene encodes CDR1 SGHVS and CDR2 FNYEAQ. Trimming took 0 bases from V and 7 from J; bases not matched to a gene: 6. CDR3 length: 15 residues. CDR3 coding DNA: TGTGCCAGCAGCTTAGCGGGGGGGACCCCTAATGAGCAGTTCTTC. Translating gives CASSLAGGTPNEQFF.

The chain couples TRBV6-5 to TRBJ2-1, with D uncertain. The CDR3 runs 13 residues. Trimming cost V 6 bases and J 15 bases, with 21 bases left between them. CDR1 and CDR2 from the germline V gene are MNHEY and SVGAGI. In nucleotides, the CDR3 is TGTGCCAGCAGCCGACTTAATGGCGGTGATGGGTTCTTC. It specifies CASSRLNGGDGFF.

This chain joins TRBV7-2 and TRBJ1-6; maybe TRBD1 (6 bases). CDR3 size: 16 residues. V lost 0 bases, J lost 6 bases, and 12 bases lay in between. CDR1 and CDR2 (germline): SGHTA, FQGNSA. For the CDR3, the DNA is TGTGCCAGCAGCTTAGCATCAGGGGCCCCTAATTCACCCCTCCACTTT. This sequence encodes CASSLASGAPNSPLHF.

The chain links TRBV28 to TRBJ2-7; 12 nucleotides align to TRBD2. The germline V gene encodes CDR1 MDHEN and CDR2 SYDVKM. Losses at the gene ends were 5 bases for V and 2 bases for J; bases not matched to a gene: 10. This CDR3 has 17 residues. CDR3 in amino acids: CASSLRLAGVTTYEQYF. The CDR3 nucleotides read TGTGCCAGCAGTCTGAGACTAGCGGGAGTCACGACCTACGAGCAGTACTTC.

V and J are TRBV5-8 and TRBJ2-2; a possible D gene is TRBD1 (5 bases). V was shortened by 3 bases and J by 9 bases, with 9 bases between the two germline ends. The CDR3 runs to 12 residues. Germline CDR1 and CDR2: SGHTS and YDEGEE. The DNA of the CDR3 is TGTGCCAGCAGCTCCAGGGCTAGGGAGCTGTTTTTT. Its protein is CASSSRARELFF.

This rearrangement joins TRBV28 to TRBJ2-3; D is uncertain. Germline V gene data show CDR1 as MDHEN and CDR2 as SYDVKM. The length of the CDR3 is 14 residues. Trimming stripped 2 bases from V and 4 bases from J, with 10 bases between. The CDR3 loop is CASSLELVADTQYF. CDR3 nucleotides: TGTGCCAGCAGTTTAGAGCTAGTCGCAGATACGCAGTATTTT.

The chain couples TRBV2 to TRBJ1-1, with a possible D match to TRBD1 (6 bases). Trimming stripped 8 bases from V and 4 bases from J, with 14 bases between. The CDR3 is 13 residues long. Germline V gene data show CDR1 as SNHLY and CDR2 as FYNNEI. The CDR3 DNA sequence: TGTGCCAGCGTCCTTCGCAGGGGCACTGAAGCTTTCTTT. Translated: CASVLRRGTEAFF.

The J gene is TRBJ2-7, the V gene TRBV19, with D maybe TRBD1 (5 bases). Trimming removed 9 bases from V and 0 bases from J, with 15 bases in between. The germline gives CDR1 LNHDA, CDR2 SQIVND (reference sequence). CDR3 size: 14 residues. In nucleotides, the CDR3 is TGTGCCAGCTCCCCGAGACAGAGCTCCTACGAGCAGTACTTC. Its translation is CASSPRQSSYEQYF.

V usage is TRBV9 and J usage is TRBJ2-7; D gene uncertain. The V gene's germline CDR1 is SGDLS and CDR2 YYNGEE. Trimming shortened V by 2 bases and J by 5 bases, and 8 bases separated the two germline ends. The CDR3 length is 12 residues. The CDR3 DNA sequence: TGTGCCAGCAGCGTTCACGACAACGAGCAGTACTTC. Translated, it gives CASSVHDNEQYF.

This clone appeared once. This rearrangement joins TRBV19 to TRBJ2-5; TRBD2 matches 8 bases. The germline gives CDR1 LNHDA, CDR2 SQIVND (reference sequence). The junction had 7 bases not matched to a gene; V was cut back by 6 bases and J by 4 bases. The CDR3 runs to 14 residues. The CDR3 DNA follows: TGTGCCAGTAGCGGAGCGGGAGCACCAGAGACCCAGTACTTC. This gives the protein CASSGAGAPETQYF. The full variable domain, rest sourced from reference TRBV19 and TRBJ2-5, is DGGITQSPKYLFRKEGQNVTLSCEQNLNHDAMYWYRQDPGQGLRLIYYSQIVNDFQKGDIAEGYSVSREKKESFPLTVTSAQKNPTAFYLCASSGAGAPETQYFGPGTRLLVL.

V and J are TRBV21-1 and TRBJ2-1; no DNA check was done on the table's D call, TRBD2. TRBV21-1 is marked as a pseudogene. The CDR3 is 24 amino acids. The CDR3: CASSKSWGPRLRRGSGSSYNEQFF. The CDR3 coding sequence is TGTGCCAGCAGCAAAAGCTGGGGCCCCCGGTTGAGACGGGGTAGCGGAAGCTCCTACAATGAGCAGTTCTTC.

V gene TRBV15 combines with J gene TRBJ1-4; possible D gene TRBD1, 6 bases. CDR1 and CDR2 (germline): LNHNV, YYDKDF (reference sequence). Trimming pared 1 base from V and 4 bases from J, leaving 10 bases between. CDR3 size: 15 residues. The CDR3 loop is CATSRAQGLNEKLFF. In DNA, the CDR3 is TGTGCCACCAGCAGAGCCCAGGGGCTTAATGAAAAACTGTTTTTT.

This clone was found once. The chain couples TRBV9 to TRBJ2-5, with 12 bases lining up with TRBD2. The ends lost 0 bases at V and 4 bases at J; junction bases unmatched: 10. The CDR3 is 18 amino acids. Germline V gene sequence: CDR1 SGDLS, CDR2 YYNGEE. The CDR3 nucleotides read TGTGCCAGCAGCGTAGCTAGCGGGAGGGGAGTGGGCCCAGAGACCCAGTACTTC. Residues: CASSVASGRGVGPETQYF.

The chain uses TRBV7-8 and TRBJ2-2; 8 bases fit TRBD2. This CDR3 contains 16 residues. Losses at the gene ends were 8 bases for V and 4 bases for J; bases not matched to a gene: 12. Germline CDR1 is SGHVS and CDR2 is FQNEAQ. The CDR3 reads CASLGTVAGPTGELFF. CDR3 coding DNA: TGTGCCAGCTTGGGGACCGTAGCGGGGCCCACCGGGGAGCTGTTTTTT.

The chain has TRBV5-6 and TRBJ2-1; 7 bases are a match to TRBD2. CDR3 length equals 16 residues. Losses at the gene ends were 3 bases for V and 3 bases for J; bases not matched to a gene: 9. Germline assignment: CDR1 SGHDT and CDR2 YYEEEE. The CDR3 nucleotides are TGTGCCAGCAGCTCTTTAGCGGGTCGAAGCTACAATGAGCAGTTCTTC. Translated, it gives CASSSLAGRSYNEQFF.

This clone was seen just once. The J gene is TRBJ2-7, the V gene TRBV7-4; 11 bases match TRBD1. The CDR3 has 16 amino acids. V shed 1 base and J 6 bases; nucleotides not matched to a gene: 8. Germline V gene lookup returns CDR1 SGHVT and CDR2 SQSDAQ. The chain's CDR3 is CASSLVPGQGVFEQYF. As DNA, the CDR3 is TGTGCCAGCAGCTTAGTTCCGGGACAGGGGGTTTTCGAGCAGTACTTC.

This chain links TRBV11-2 with TRBJ1-1; D unresolved. The V end was cut by 0 bases, the J end by 4 bases, with 15 bases between. This CDR3 region has 16 residues. CDR1 is SGHAT, CDR2 FQNNGV, per germline. CDR3 protein: CASSLDALQVGTEAFF. CDR3 sequence (DNA): TGTGCCAGCAGCTTAGATGCCCTGCAGGTCGGCACTGAAGCTTTCTTT.

The chain has TRBV12-5 and TRBJ2-6; a possible D gene is TRBD2 (6 bases). V was clipped by 3 bases and J by 0 bases, with 12 bases between them. The germline V gene has CDR1 LGHNT and CDR2 FRNRAP. CDR3 length: 17 residues. The DNA of the CDR3 is TGTGCTAGTGGTTTTTCATGGGAGGACTCTGGGGCCAACGTCCTGACTTTC. Amino acids: CASGFSWEDSGANVLTF.

The chain links TRBV5-4 to TRBJ2-7; D ambiguous. There are 13 residues in the CDR3. CDR1 is SGHNT and CDR2 is YYREEE in the germline V gene (reference sequence). Deletions cut 0 bases from V and 10 bases from J, with 14 bases between. CDR3 nucleotides: TGTGCCAGCAGCTTGGATTTCGAGGAGAGACAGTACTTC. It is translated as CASSLDFEERQYF.

In its sample, this clone was seen once. The J gene is TRBJ1-5, the V gene TRBV24-1; 7 nucleotides align to TRBD1. This CDR3 region has 15 residues. Germline V lookup: CDR1 KGHDR, CDR2 SFDVKD. V dropped 4 bases and J dropped 5; count of bases not matched to a gene: 7. CDR3 amino acids: CATSDSGQFDQPQHF. In nucleotides, the CDR3 is TGTGCCACCAGTGACTCGGGACAGTTCGATCAGCCCCAGCATTTT.

Turning to this clone: The sample holds other DNA sequences that translate to the same CDR3. The chain couples TRBV7-9 to TRBJ1-1; D perhaps matches TRBD1 (5 bases). Trimming removed 0 bases from V and 1 base from J, with 6 bases in between. The CDR3 sequence is 14 residues long. CDR1 is SEHNR and CDR2 is FQNEAQ in the germline V gene (reference sequence). CDR3 loop: CASSLAQGNTEAFF. CDR3 nucleotide sequence: TGTGCCAGCAGCTTAGCGCAGGGGAACACTGAAGCTTTCTTT. The variable domain in full, with the rest retrieved from reference TRBV7-9 and TRBJ1-1, is DTGVSQNPRHKITKRGQNVTFRCDPISEHNRLYWYRQTLGQGPEFLTYFQNEAQLEKSRLLSDRFSAERPKGSFSTLEIQRTEQGDSAMYLCASSLAQGNTEAFFGQGTRLTVV.

As regards this clone: This sample also contains other DNA sequences that code for the same CDR3. The chain uses TRBV11-3 and TRBJ2-1, with D perhaps matching TRBD1 (5 bases). Per germline, CDR1 SGHNT and CDR2 YENEEA. The CDR3 length is 12 residues. Deletions cut 5 bases from V and 8 bases from J, with 10 bases between. The CDR3 DNA follows: TGTGCCAGCAGCCTAAGGGGCTATGAGCAGTTCTTC. Its protein product is CASSLRGYEQFF.

The chain recombines TRBV5-4 with TRBJ2-3; 9 bases align to TRBD2. CDR3 size: 14 residues. The V segment lost 10 bases and the J segment 3 bases; nucleotides outside the gene matches: 9. Germline V gene sequence: CDR1 SGHNT, CDR2 YYREEE (reference sequence). CDR3 sequence reads: CAGHIAGVTDTQYF. CDR3 DNA: TGTGCCGGACACATAGCGGGAGTAACAGATACGCAGTATTTT. The variable domain in full, with the rest retrieved from reference TRBV5-4 and TRBJ2-3, is ETGVTQSPTHLIKTRGQQVTLRCSSQSGHNTVSWYQQALGQGPQFIFQYYREEENGRGNFPPRFSGLQFPNYSSELNVNALELDDSALYLCAGHIAGVTDTQYFGPGTRLTVL.

The CDR3 loop reads CASSQQGQGINEQFF. CDR3 sequence (DNA): TGCGCCAGCAGCCAACAGGGACAGGGGATCAATGAGCAGTTCTTC. The chain employs TRBV4-3 and TRBJ2-1; 10 positions match TRBD1. CDR3 length: 15 residues. The V and J ends lost 2 bases and 6 bases, in that order; junction bases with no gene match: 4. CDR1 is LGHNA, CDR2 YSLEER, per germline.